The 5 T cell receptor beta chains in this list originate from one sample, sequenced in a study of cytomegalovirus exposure and HLA in healthy donors. It was with 60 Vbeta and 13 Jbeta primers that the PCR ran. Here immunoSEQ multiplex PCR was the method, and the copy in TCRdb shows in-frame clones only, minus some. The sample includes 150,000 to 200,000 clones, roughly 78% of them seen just once. Sequenced input: PBMCs. The receptor source for this set is a woman between 50 and 59 years old in good health and CMV-seropositive.

The V gene is TRBV5-4, the J gene TRBJ2-3, with 8 positions matching TRBD1. V gave up 7 bases and J gave up 1 base; unmatched junction bases: 2. There are 13 residues in the CDR3. CDR1 is SGHNT, CDR2 YYREEE, per germline (reference sequence). The CDR3 region is CASGQGGTDTQYF. The CDR3 nucleotides read TGTGCCAGCGGACAGGGCGGCACAGATACGCAGTATTTT.

V gene TRBV19 combines with J gene TRBJ2-6, with TRBD1 identical over 8 bases. The CDR3 has 17 residues. Looked up from germline, CDR1 is LNHDA and CDR2 is SQIVND (reference sequence). V lost 4 bases, J lost 0 bases, and 5 bases stayed unmatched. The CDR3 here is CASSTRDRTSGANVLTF. The CDR3 DNA sequence: TGTGCCAGTAGTACCCGGGACAGGACCTCTGGGGCCAACGTCCTGACTTTC.

This clone was seen a handful of times. The chain joins TRBV19 to TRBJ1-5; 9 positions agree with TRBD1. The CDR3 has 15 residues. Trimming removed 10 bases from V and 4 bases from J; junction bases left unmatched: 11. CDR1 is LNHDA and CDR2 is SQIVND in the germline V gene (reference sequence). The CDR3 DNA reads TGTGCCACCAGCCCCTGGACAGGGGAGAATCAGCCCCAGCATTTT. The encoded protein is CATSPWTGENQPQHF.

V gene TRBV5-6 combines with J gene TRBJ2-5; a possible D gene is TRBD1 (5 bases). The DNA end is a closer match to TRBJ2-7, so the J assignment may be wrong. Germline CDR1 and CDR2: SGHDT and YYEEEE. This CDR3 region has 13 residues. The CDR3 reads CASSHDSSYEQYF. CDR3 DNA sequence: TGTGCCAGCAGCCACGACAGCTCCTACGAGCAGTACTTC.

V gene TRBV19 combines with J gene TRBJ1-2; TRBD1 matches at 7 bases. CDR3 length: 14 residues. Germline lookup yields CDR1 LNHDA and CDR2 SQIVND (reference sequence). V shed 9 bases, J shed 4 bases, and the junction held 11 bases outside the gene matches. The CDR3 DNA follows: TGTGCCAGCCGGCCAGGACAGGCAATCTATGGCTACACCTTC. Translating gives CASRPGQAIYGYTF.